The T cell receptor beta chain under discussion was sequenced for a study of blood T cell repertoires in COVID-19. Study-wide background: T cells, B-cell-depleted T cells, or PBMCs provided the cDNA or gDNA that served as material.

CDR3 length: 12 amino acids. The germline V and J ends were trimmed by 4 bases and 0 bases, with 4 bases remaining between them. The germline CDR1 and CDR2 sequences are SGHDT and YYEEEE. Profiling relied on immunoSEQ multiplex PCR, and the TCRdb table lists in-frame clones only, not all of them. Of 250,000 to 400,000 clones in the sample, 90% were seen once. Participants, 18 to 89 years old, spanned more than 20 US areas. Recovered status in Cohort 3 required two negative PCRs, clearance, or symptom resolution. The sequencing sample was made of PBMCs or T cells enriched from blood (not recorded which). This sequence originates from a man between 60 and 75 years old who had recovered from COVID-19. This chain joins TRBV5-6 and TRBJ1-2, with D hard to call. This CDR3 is CASSHSNYGYTF. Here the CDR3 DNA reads TGTGCCAGCAGCCATTCTAACTATGGCTACACCTTC.